The 14 T cell receptor beta chains below all came from one sample that was sequenced in a study of blood T cell repertoires in COVID-19. TCRdb keeps only in-frame clones here, not all; method: immunoSEQ multiplex PCR. The sample holds 400,000 or so clones, 80% to 90% seen once. The sequenced material came from PBMCs or T cells enriched from blood (not recorded which). These TCRs come from a man between 25 and 39 years old who had recovered from COVID-19.

The V call is TRBV11-2, the J call TRBJ1-3, with D unclear. V dropped 6 bases and J dropped 7 bases, with 13 bases sitting between them. The CDR3 contains 13 residues. The germline CDR1 and CDR2 sequences are SGHAT and FQNNGV. This CDR3 is CASRTYQKNTIYF. The CDR3 DNA reads TGTGCCAGCAGGACTTACCAAAAGAACACCATATATTTT.

This chain joins TRBV12-3 or TRBV12-4 and TRBJ1-1, with D possibly matching TRBD1 (5 bases). The CDR3 covers 13 residues. Trimming took off 6 bases at V and 4 bases at J, with 12 bases between the two ends. The CDR3 is CASSKGRITEAFF. The CDR3 DNA reads TGTGCCAGCAGCAAGGGGAGGATCACTGAAGCTTTCTTT.

V usage is TRBV7-2 and J usage is TRBJ2-1, with 9 bases aligning to TRBD2. The CDR3 runs 16 residues. Per germline, CDR1 SGHTA and CDR2 FQGNSA. With V trimmed by 5 bases and J by 7 bases, 12 bases remained unmatched. The CDR3 DNA sequence: TGTGCCAGCAGCCCGGGGGGGCTAGCGGGAAGTAATGAGCAGTTCTTC. This translates into CASSPGGLAGSNEQFF.

This clone was picked up one time. The V and J genes are TRBV25-1 and TRBJ2-1; a possible D gene is TRBD1 (6 bases). Trimming stripped 5 bases from V and 7 bases from J, with 15 bases between. Per germline, CDR1 MGHDK and CDR2 SYGVNS. The length of the CDR3 is 14 residues. CDR3 amino acids: CASSFYREENEQFF. CDR3 DNA: TGTGCCAGCAGTTTTTACAGGGAAGAGAATGAGCAGTTCTTC.

The V gene is TRBV5-1, the J gene TRBJ1-6; the D gene is possibly TRBD1 (5 bases). Germline assignment: CDR1 SGHRS and CDR2 YFSETQ. Trimming took 4 bases from V and 1 from J, leaving 9 bases between them. CDR3 length: 15 residues. CDR3 sequence reads: CASSGGVSYNSPLHF. In DNA, the CDR3 is TGCGCCAGCAGCGGGGGGGTTTCCTATAATTCACCCCTCCACTTT.

To note about this clone: At one end, the junction sequence differs from germline, possibly due to a read error. V gene TRBV5-1 combines with J gene TRBJ2-2, with D possibly matching TRBD2 (5 bases). Germline CDR1 and CDR2: SGHRS and YFSETQ. CDR3 length: 16 residues. For the CDR3, the DNA is TGCGCCAGCAGCTCGATGGGGAACGCGAACACCGGGAAGCTGTTTTTT. The encoded protein is CASSSMGNANTGKLFF.

This chain uses TRBV5-4 with TRBJ2-1; TRBD2 aligns across 7 bases. Germline values: CDR1 SGHNT, CDR2 YYREEE (reference sequence). CDR3 length: 14 amino acids. V shed 3 bases, J shed 8 bases, and the junction held 8 bases outside the gene matches. The CDR3 sequence is CASSSRDYVDEQFF. The DNA for the CDR3 is TGTGCCAGCAGCTCCCGGGACTACGTCGATGAGCAGTTCTTC.

V and J are TRBV27 and TRBJ2-1; TRBD2 might be the D (5 bases). CDR1 MNHEY and CDR2 SMNVEV come from the germline V gene (reference sequence). This CDR3 has 14 residues. V was shortened by 2 bases and J by 8 bases, with 13 bases between the two germline ends. CDR3 amino acids: CASSLRLAWDEQFF. The CDR3 DNA reads as TGTGCCAGCAGTTTACGCCTAGCCTGGGATGAGCAGTTCTTC.

This clone was picked up a small number of times. The chain combines TRBV5-5 with TRBJ2-7, with TRBD2 as a possible D gene (5 bases). Trimming removed 0 bases at V and 4 bases at J, with 8 bases between. The CDR3 totals 13 residues. Germline V lookup: CDR1 SGHKS, CDR2 YYEKEE (reference sequence). The CDR3 nucleotides read TGTGCCAGCAGCTTGGGTGCGGGTTACGAGCAGTACTTC. It encodes CASSLGAGYEQYF.

This clone came up once. This sequence joins TRBV28 and TRBJ2-1, with D possibly TRBD2 on 7 matching bases. V gave up 6 bases and J gave up 11 bases, with 23 bases separating them. Germline CDR1 reads MDHEN; CDR2 reads SYDVKM. CDR3 size: 15 residues. CDR3 nucleotides: TGTGCCAGCAGGGCCGGGGGCATCGGGGGGACCAAGCAGTTCTTC. Protein: CASRAGGIGGTKQFF.

This sequence joins TRBV5-5 and TRBJ1-5; weak D call: TRBD1 (6 bases). V lost 5 bases, J lost 2 bases, and 17 bases lay in between. From germline, CDR1 is SGHKS and CDR2 YYEKEE (reference sequence). This CDR3 comprises 16 residues. CDR3 sequence: CASSIQGQGGNQPQHF. CDR3 sequence (DNA): TGTGCCAGCAGTATACAGGGTCAGGGTGGCAATCAGCCCCAGCATTTT.

The J gene is TRBJ1-5, the V gene TRBV28; possible D gene TRBD1, 6 bases. The CDR3 totals 17 residues. V was cut by 6 bases and J by 9 bases, with 27 bases left in between. CDR1 is MDHEN, CDR2 SYDVKM, per germline. In DNA, the CDR3 is TGTGCCAGCAGCCCTAGGACAGCTGTGCTTGGACCTTCGCCCCAGCATTTT. It encodes CASSPRTAVLGPSPQHF.

This clone has only a few counts. The V call is TRBV11-2, the J call TRBJ1-2, with 9 nucleotides matching TRBD1. The length of the CDR3 is 15 residues. CDR1 SGHAT and CDR2 FQNNGV come from the germline V gene. V shed 1 base and J 4 bases; nucleotides not matched to a gene: 4. CDR3 DNA: TGTGCCAGCAGCTTAGGACAGGGGGGGGCCTATGGCTACACCTTC. Its translation is CASSLGQGGAYGYTF.

This sequence joins TRBV19 and TRBJ2-1; TRBD1 matches at 7 bases. This CDR3 region has 14 residues. V was pared by 5 bases and J by 2 bases, with 3 bases of the junction left unmatched. Germline V gives CDR1 LNHDA, CDR2 SQIVND (reference sequence). CDR3 protein: CASSDRATYNEQFF. CDR3 nucleotide sequence: TGTGCCAGTAGTGACAGGGCAACCTACAATGAGCAGTTCTTC.